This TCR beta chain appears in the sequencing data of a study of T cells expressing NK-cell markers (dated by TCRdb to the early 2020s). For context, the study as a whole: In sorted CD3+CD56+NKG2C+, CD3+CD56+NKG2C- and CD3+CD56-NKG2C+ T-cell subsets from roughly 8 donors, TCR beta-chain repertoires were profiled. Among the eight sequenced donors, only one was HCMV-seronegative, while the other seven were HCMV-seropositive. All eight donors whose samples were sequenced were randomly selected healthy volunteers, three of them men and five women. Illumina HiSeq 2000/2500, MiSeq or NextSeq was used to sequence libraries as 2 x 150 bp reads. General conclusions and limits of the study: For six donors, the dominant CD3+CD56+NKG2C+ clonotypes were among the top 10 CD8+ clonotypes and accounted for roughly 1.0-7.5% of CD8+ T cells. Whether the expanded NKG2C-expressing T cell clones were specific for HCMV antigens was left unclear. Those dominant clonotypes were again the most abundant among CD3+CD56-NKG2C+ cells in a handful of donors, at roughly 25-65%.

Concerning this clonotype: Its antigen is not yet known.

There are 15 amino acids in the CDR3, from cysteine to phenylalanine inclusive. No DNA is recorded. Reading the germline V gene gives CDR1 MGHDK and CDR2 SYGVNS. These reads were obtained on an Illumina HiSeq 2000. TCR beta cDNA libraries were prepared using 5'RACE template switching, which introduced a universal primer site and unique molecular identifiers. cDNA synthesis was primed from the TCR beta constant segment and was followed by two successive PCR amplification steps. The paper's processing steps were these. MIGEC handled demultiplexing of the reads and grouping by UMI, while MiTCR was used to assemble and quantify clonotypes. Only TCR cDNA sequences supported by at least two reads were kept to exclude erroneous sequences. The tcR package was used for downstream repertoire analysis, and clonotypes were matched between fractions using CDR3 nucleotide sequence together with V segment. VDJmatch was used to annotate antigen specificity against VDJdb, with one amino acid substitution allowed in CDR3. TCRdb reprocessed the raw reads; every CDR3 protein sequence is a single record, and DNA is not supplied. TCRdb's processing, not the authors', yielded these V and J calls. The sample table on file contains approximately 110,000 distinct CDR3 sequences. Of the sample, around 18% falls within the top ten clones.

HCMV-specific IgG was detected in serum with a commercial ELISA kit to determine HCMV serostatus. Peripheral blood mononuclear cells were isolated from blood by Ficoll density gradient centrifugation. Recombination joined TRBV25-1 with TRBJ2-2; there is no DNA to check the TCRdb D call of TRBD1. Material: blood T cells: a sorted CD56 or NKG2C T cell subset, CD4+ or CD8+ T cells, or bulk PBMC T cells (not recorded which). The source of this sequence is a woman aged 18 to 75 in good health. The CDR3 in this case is CASSEWTANTGELFF.